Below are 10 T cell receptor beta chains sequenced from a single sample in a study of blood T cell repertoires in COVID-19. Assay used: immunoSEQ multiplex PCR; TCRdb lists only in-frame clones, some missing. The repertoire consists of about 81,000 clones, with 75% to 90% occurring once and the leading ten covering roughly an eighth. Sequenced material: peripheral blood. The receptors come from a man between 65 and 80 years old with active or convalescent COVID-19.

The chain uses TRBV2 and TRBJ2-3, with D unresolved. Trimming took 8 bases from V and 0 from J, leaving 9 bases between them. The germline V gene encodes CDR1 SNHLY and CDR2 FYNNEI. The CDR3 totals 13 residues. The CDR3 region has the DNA TGTGCCAGCCAAACCTATAGCACAGATACGCAGTATTTT. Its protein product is CASQTYSTDTQYF.

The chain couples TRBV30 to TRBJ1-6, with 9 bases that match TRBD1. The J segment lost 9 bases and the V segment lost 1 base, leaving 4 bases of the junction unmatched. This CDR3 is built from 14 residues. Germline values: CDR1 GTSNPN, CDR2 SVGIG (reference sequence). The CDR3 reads CAWSGTGESSPLHF. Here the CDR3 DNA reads TGTGCCTGGAGTGGGACAGGGGAGAGTTCACCCCTCCACTTT.

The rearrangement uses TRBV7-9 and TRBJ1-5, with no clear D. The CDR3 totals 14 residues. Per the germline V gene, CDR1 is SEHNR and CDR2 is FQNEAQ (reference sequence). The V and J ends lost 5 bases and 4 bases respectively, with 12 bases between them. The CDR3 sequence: CASSPAEGNQPQHF. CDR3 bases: TGTGCCAGCAGCCCGGCGGAGGGAAATCAGCCCCAGCATTTT.

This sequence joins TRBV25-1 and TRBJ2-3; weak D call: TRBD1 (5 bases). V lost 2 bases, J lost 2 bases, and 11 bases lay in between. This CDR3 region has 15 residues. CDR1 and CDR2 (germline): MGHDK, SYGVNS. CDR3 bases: TGTGCCAGCAGTGAAGGGCAGGGAAACACAGATACGCAGTATTTT. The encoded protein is CASSEGQGNTDTQYF.

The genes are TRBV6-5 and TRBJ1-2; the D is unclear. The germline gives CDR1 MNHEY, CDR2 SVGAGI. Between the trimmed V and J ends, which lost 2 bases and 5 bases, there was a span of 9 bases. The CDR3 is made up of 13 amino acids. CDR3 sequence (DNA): TGTGCCAGCAGTTACACCAGGAGGTATGGCTACACCTTC. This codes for CASSYTRRYGYTF.

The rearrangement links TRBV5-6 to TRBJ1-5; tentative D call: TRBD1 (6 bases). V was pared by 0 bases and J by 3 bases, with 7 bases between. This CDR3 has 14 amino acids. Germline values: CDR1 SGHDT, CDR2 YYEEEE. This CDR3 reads CASSLGTVNQPQHF. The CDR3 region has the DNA TGTGCCAGCAGCTTGGGGACAGTCAATCAGCCCCAGCATTTT. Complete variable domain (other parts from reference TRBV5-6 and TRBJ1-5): DAGVTQSPTHLIKTRGQQVTLRCSPKSGHDTVSWYQQALGQGPQFIFQYYEEEERQRGNFPDRFSGHQFPNYSSELNVNALLLGDSALYLCASSLGTVNQPQHFGDGTRLSIL.

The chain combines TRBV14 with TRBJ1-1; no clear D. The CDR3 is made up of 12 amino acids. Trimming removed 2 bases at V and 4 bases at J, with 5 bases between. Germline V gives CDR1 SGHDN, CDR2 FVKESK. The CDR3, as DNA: TGTGCCAGCAGCCAACAACTCACTGAAGCTTTCTTT. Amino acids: CASSQQLTEAFF.

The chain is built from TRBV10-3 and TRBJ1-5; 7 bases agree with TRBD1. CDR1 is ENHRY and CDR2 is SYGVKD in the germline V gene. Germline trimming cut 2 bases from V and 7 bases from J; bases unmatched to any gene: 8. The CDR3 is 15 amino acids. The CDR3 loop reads CAISEGLGGQQPQHF. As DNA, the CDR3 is TGTGCCATCAGTGAGGGGTTAGGGGGCCAGCAGCCCCAGCATTTT.

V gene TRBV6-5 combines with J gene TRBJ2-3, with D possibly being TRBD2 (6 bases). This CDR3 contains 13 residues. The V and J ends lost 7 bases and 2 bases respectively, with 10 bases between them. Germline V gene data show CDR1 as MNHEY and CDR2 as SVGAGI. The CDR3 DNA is TGTGCCAGCATGCCGGGAGACACAGATACGCAGTATTTT. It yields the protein CASMPGDTDTQYF.

In nucleotides, the CDR3 is TGTGCCAGCACCGACAAGGAGGGCAATCAGCCCCAGCATTTT. This codes for CASTDKEGNQPQHF. The chain links TRBV27 to TRBJ1-5; D is unresolved. The V and J ends lost 7 bases and 2 bases respectively, with 12 bases between them. Germline CDR1 reads MNHEY; CDR2 reads SMNVEV (reference sequence). The CDR3 covers 14 residues.